Listed here is a single TCR beta chain. No antigen is known for it. Sequencing used immunoSEQ multiplex PCR; TCRdb keeps in-frame clones, though not all of them. The repertoire has 55,000 to 75,000 clones, around 76% of them found once; the top ten carry around 3%. The source of the sample is a study of vaccination effects on CD4 cells after COVID-19. Turning to the study itself: Two doses of either BNT162b2 or mRNA-1273 were given to each participant.

ViraFEST used viral peptide pools to expand antigen-specific CD4+ T cells before sequencing. The culture ran for 9 to 11 days, and then CD4+ T cells were isolated. Vaccinated recipients, who were negative for nucleocapsid antibodies, had no history of SARS-CoV-2 infection. Cultivation was performed at more than 1.5 million PBMC per well with approximately 10 IU/ml IL-2 and 9.5 to 10 ug/ml peptides added. Half-medium changes using IL-2 medium occurred on days 3 and 7. Trimming removed 0 bases at V and 3 bases at J, with 10 bases between. This CDR3 is built from 14 residues. The germline V gene encodes CDR1 SGHDT and CDR2 YYEEEE.

This TCR came from a human donor who received a COVID-19 vaccine. The specimen comprised CD4+ T cells from PBMCs cultured with HCoV-NL63 spike peptides, sampled before COVID-19 vaccination. The chain couples TRBV5-6 to TRBJ2-7; D unresolved. Written as DNA, the CDR3 is TGTGCCAGCAGCTTGGTCGTCAGAAACTACGAGCAGTACGTC. Translation gives CASSLVVRNYEQYV.